The 29 T cell receptor beta chains below all came from one sample that was sequenced in a study of blood T cells in healthy people across ages (dated by TCRdb to 2014 to 2015). Library preparation used 5' RACE. Sequencing took place on an Illumina HiSeq 2500. A second PCR of about 6 to 11 cycles was performed with a sample-barcoded 5' primer and a J-beta primer mix. The raw public data were reprocessed by TCRdb itself: fastp quality trimming at Q25, MiXCR clonotype calling, in-frame beta chains only. Rows with a matching CDR3 protein are joined into one entry that keeps the most common DNA and genes. The sample contains hundreds of thousands of distinct CDR3 sequences, more than 55% of them found a single time. The top ten clonotypes cover around 24% of the sample. Input material: blood. All receptors come from a man aged 40-49 years in good health.

This chain links TRBV7-2 with TRBJ1-6; TRBD1 aligns across 9 bases. This CDR3 region has 15 residues. The ends lost 2 bases at V and 8 bases at J; junction bases unmatched: 4. Germline assignment: CDR1 SGHTA and CDR2 FQGNSA. Here the CDR3 reads CASSLMGTGHSPLHF. CDR3 coding DNA: TGTGCCAGCAGCTTAATGGGGACAGGGCATTCACCCCTCCACTTT.

This clonotype showed up just a few times. The V gene is TRBV12-3 or TRBV12-4, the J gene TRBJ2-5; TRBD1 aligns across 9 bases. The CDR3 contains 16 residues. Germline trimming cut 6 bases from V and 5 bases from J; bases unmatched to any gene: 13. The CDR3 here is CASSKPGQGDWETQYF. The CDR3 bases are TGTGCCAGCAGCAAACCGGGACAGGGCGACTGGGAGACCCAGTACTTC.

The V gene is TRBV29-1, the J gene TRBJ1-2; D is possibly TRBD1 (6 bases). Between the trimmed V and J ends, which lost 5 bases and 3 bases, there was a span of 10 bases. Germline values: CDR1 SQVTM, CDR2 ANQGSEA. This CDR3 spans 12 amino acids. CDR3 region: CSVYRDDYGYTF. For the CDR3, the DNA is TGCAGCGTTTACAGGGACGACTATGGCTACACCTTC.

This clonotype came up once. The V and J genes are TRBV7-9 and TRBJ2-7, with D uncertain. Germline CDR1 reads SEHNR; CDR2 reads FQNEAQ (reference sequence). With 3 bases removed from V and 1 base from J, the gap between germline ends came to 13 bases. The CDR3 has 15 amino acids. The CDR3 region has the DNA TGTGCCAGCAGCTTCAGTGCGAGGAATTCCTACGAGCAGTACTTC. Translating it yields CASSFSARNSYEQYF. Combining the CDR3 with reference TRBV7-9 and TRBJ2-7 gives the whole variable domain DTGVSQNPRHKITKRGQNVTFRCDPISEHNRLYWYRQTLGQGPEFLTYFQNEAQLEKSRLLSDRFSAERPKGSFSTLEIQRTEQGDSAMYLCASSFSARNSYEQYFGPGTRLTVT.

In this sample, this clonotype turned up a few times. The rearrangement joins TRBV29-1 to TRBJ2-5; the D gene is possibly TRBD2 (5 bases). Germline V gene lookup returns CDR1 SQVTM and CDR2 ANQGSEA. V shed 8 bases and J shed 0 bases, with 13 bases lying between them. This CDR3 comprises 13 residues. The CDR3 protein is CSLSEGNQETQYF. The DNA of the CDR3 is TGCAGCCTTTCCGAGGGAAACCAAGAGACCCAGTACTTC.

This chain connects TRBV29-1 to TRBJ2-1; TRBD2 aligns across 10 bases. V lost 3 bases, J lost 0 bases, and 5 bases stayed unmatched. Germline-derived CDR1 and CDR2 are SQVTM and ANQGSEA. The CDR3 spans 16 residues. In DNA form, the CDR3 reads TGCAGCGTTGATGGAGCGGGGGGGAGCTCCTACAATGAGCAGTTCTTC. Protein product: CSVDGAGGSSYNEQFF.

The chain employs TRBV25-1 and TRBJ2-7; D gene ambiguous. V was pared by 8 bases and J by 2 bases, with 13 bases between. This CDR3 has 13 residues. From germline, CDR1 is MGHDK and CDR2 SYGVNS. CDR3 in amino acids: CASQQPGPYEQYF. CDR3 DNA: TGTGCCAGCCAACAGCCCGGACCCTACGAGCAGTACTTC.

This sequence joins TRBV4-3 and TRBJ2-5; 14 bases are a match to TRBD2. CDR1 and CDR2 from the germline V gene are LGHNA and YSLEER. Trimming took 0 bases from V and 11 from J; bases not matched to a gene: 11. The CDR3 has 17 residues. The CDR3 loop is CASSQDTGTSGSREQYF. The DNA for the CDR3 is TGCGCCAGCAGCCAAGATACGGGGACTAGCGGGAGTCGTGAGCAGTACTTC.

This clonotype was detected ten times or more. This chain's CDR3 is CASSYSWAGGIAKNIQYF. CDR3 bases: TGTGCCAGCAGTTACTCTTGGGCGGGAGGGATAGCCAAAAACATTCAGTACTTC. The chain has TRBV6-5 and TRBJ2-4; 9 positions match TRBD2. Germline V CDR1 and CDR2: MNHEY, SVGAGI. The CDR3 runs 18 residues. Germline trimming cut 0 bases from V and 0 bases from J; bases unmatched to any gene: 6.

There are a few counts of this clonotype. The chain is built from TRBV7-6 and TRBJ2-3, with TRBD2 matching 13 bases. This CDR3 has 16 amino acids. The junction had 5 bases not matched to a gene; V was cut back by 4 bases and J by 4 bases. In germline, CDR1 is SGHVS, CDR2 FNYEAQ. The CDR3 DNA reads as TGTGCCAGCAGCTCCACTAGCGGGAGGGCCGCAGATACGCAGTATTTT. Protein sequence: CASSSTSGRAADTQYF.

This rearrangement joins TRBV29-1 to TRBJ2-1, with 8 nucleotides matching TRBD2. The germline gives CDR1 SQVTM, CDR2 ANQGSEA. V dropped 6 bases and J dropped 5; count of bases not matched to a gene: 3. CDR3 length equals 12 residues. The CDR3 DNA is TGCAGCGTAGGCGGGGGGCACAATGAGCAGTTCTTC. Its protein product is CSVGGGHNEQFF.

This clonotype was counted a few times. The rearrangement joins TRBV29-1 to TRBJ1-2; weak D call: TRBD1 (5 bases). The CDR3 runs to 12 residues. Trimming shortened V by 4 bases and J by 2 bases, and 8 bases separated the two germline ends. Germline V CDR1 and CDR2: SQVTM, ANQGSEA. CDR3 DNA: TGCAGCGTTGTCAACAGGAACTATGGCTACACCTTC. It yields the protein CSVVNRNYGYTF.

V is TRBV20-1 and J is TRBJ1-2, with 7 bases aligning to TRBD1. Germline trimming cut 7 bases from V and 0 bases from J; bases unmatched to any gene: 8. Germline V gene lookup returns CDR1 DFQATT and CDR2 SNEGSKA (reference sequence). The CDR3 has 14 amino acids. The DNA of the CDR3 is TGCAGTGTCATAGACAGGGCCACTAACTATGGCTACACCTTC. Translating it yields CSVIDRATNYGYTF.

The table lists this clonotype with a few counts. The rearrangement links TRBV7-2 to TRBJ2-7, with TRBD1 matching over 9 bases. J gave up 5 bases and V 2 bases, and 7 bases lay outside the gene matches. CDR3 length equals 15 residues. Germline CDR1 reads SGHTA; CDR2 reads FQGNSA. The CDR3 bases are TGTGCCAGCAGCTTACCGGGACAGGGTTCCCACGAGCAGTACTTC. This encodes CASSLPGQGSHEQYF.

This clonotype was seen only a few times. The chain has TRBV29-1 and TRBJ2-2; D remains ambiguous. CDR1 and CDR2 from the germline V gene are SQVTM and ANQGSEA. CDR3 length equals 13 residues. Trimming removed 7 bases at V and 8 bases at J, with 17 bases between. As DNA, the CDR3 is TGCAGCGCCGATATAGCTCGCAAAGGGGAGCTGTTTTTT. Translation: CSADIARKGELFF.

The chain uses TRBV5-6 and TRBJ2-3, with a tentative D call TRBD1 (6 bases). V was shortened by 4 bases and J by 6 bases, with 18 bases between the two germline ends. The length of the CDR3 is 15 residues. CDR1 and CDR2 from the germline V gene are SGHDT and YYEEEE. CDR3 DNA: TGTGCCAGCAGCCTGTCAGGGGTCGTTCGGGATACGCAGTATTTT. This encodes CASSLSGVVRDTQYF.

This chain joins TRBV28 and TRBJ1-5, with D hard to call. The germline gives CDR1 MDHEN, CDR2 SYDVKM. Deletions cut 8 bases from V and 3 bases from J, with 14 bases between. The CDR3 contains 14 residues. CDR3: CASLRSTANQPQHF. For the CDR3, the DNA is TGTGCCAGCCTAAGATCCACGGCCAATCAGCCCCAGCATTTT.

The chain joins TRBV4-1 to TRBJ2-7, with D perhaps matching TRBD2 (5 bases). The CDR3 spans 14 residues. Trimming took 2 bases from V and 6 from J, leaving 14 bases between them. Germline V gene sequence: CDR1 MGHRA, CDR2 YSYEKL. The CDR3 bases are TGCGCCAGCAGCCAACGCGGGCCCAGGTCCGAGCAGTACTTC. This encodes CASSQRGPRSEQYF.

This clonotype was found a few times. The rearrangement links TRBV20-1 to TRBJ2-1; TRBD1 is a possible D gene (5 bases). The CDR3 loop spans 13 amino acids. The V end was cut by 6 bases, the J end by 6 bases, with 15 bases between. Germline V gene data show CDR1 as DFQATT and CDR2 as SNEGSKA (reference sequence). This CDR3 reads CSAPKGVGNEQFF. CDR3 bases: TGCAGTGCCCCGAAAGGGGTCGGCAATGAGCAGTTCTTC.

This clonotype was observed a handful of times. V is TRBV27 and J is TRBJ1-1, with D hard to call. CDR3 length: 13 amino acids. Germline CDR1 and CDR2: MNHEY and SMNVEV (reference sequence). Trimming cost V 6 bases and J 9 bases, with 17 bases left between them. CDR3: CASRTLRVRQAFF. The CDR3 DNA reads TGTGCCAGCAGAACGCTGAGGGTGCGTCAAGCTTTCTTT.

V is TRBV7-8 and J is TRBJ2-7, with TRBD2 identical over 9 bases. Trimming took 5 bases from V and 2 from J; bases not matched to a gene: 10. The CDR3 loop spans 16 amino acids. Per germline, CDR1 SGHVS and CDR2 FQNEAQ. The CDR3: CASSAKEGGRAYEQYF. The CDR3 DNA reads as TGTGCCAGCAGCGCTAAGGAGGGCGGGAGGGCCTACGAGCAGTACTTC.

This clonotype has only one observation. The chain couples TRBV6-6 to TRBJ2-2; tentatively, D is TRBD2 (5 bases). The CDR3 covers 15 residues. Trimming took 8 bases from V and 4 from J, leaving 17 bases between them. Germline V gene data show CDR1 as MNHNY and CDR2 as SVGAGI (reference sequence). The CDR3 nucleotides are TGTGCCAGCGATCGAGAGGGCCGAGGCACCGGGGAGCTGTTTTTT. It specifies CASDREGRGTGELFF.

The chain is built from TRBV29-1 and TRBJ2-1, with 8 bases matching TRBD2. Germline V gene sequence: CDR1 SQVTM, CDR2 ANQGSEA. The CDR3 loop spans 14 amino acids. V shed 7 bases, J shed 7 bases, and the junction held 12 bases outside the gene matches. The CDR3 DNA sequence: TGCAGCGCCGCCTCCAGCGGGAGTACGAATGAGCAGTTCTTC. Protein: CSAASSGSTNEQFF.

This clonotype was picked up a small number of times. The rearrangement links TRBV13 to TRBJ2-7; no clear D. TRBJ2-5 matches the DNA end more closely, so the J call is doubtful. This CDR3 contains 12 residues. Germline V gene data show CDR1 as PRHDT and CDR2 as FYEKMQ (reference sequence). Written as DNA, the CDR3 is TGTGCCAGCAGCCCTACTCCGGGGACCCAGTACTTC. It specifies CASSPTPGTQYF.

This chain joins TRBV29-1 and TRBJ1-2, with unresolved D. The V end lost 5 bases, the J end lost 6 bases, and 16 bases lay between the germline ends. Germline V gene data show CDR1 as SQVTM and CDR2 as ANQGSEA. The CDR3 is 13 residues long. CDR3: CSVQVAEKDGYTF. DNA for the CDR3: TGCAGCGTTCAGGTGGCAGAAAAAGATGGCTACACCTTC.

The chain couples TRBV10-3 to TRBJ2-5, with a weak D call TRBD1 (6 bases). The CDR3 sequence is 17 residues long. The V end was cut by 3 bases, the J end by 5 bases, with 22 bases between. The V gene's germline CDR1 is ENHRY and CDR2 SYGVKD. CDR3: CAISESAGATTSETQYF. The CDR3 DNA reads TGTGCCATCAGTGAATCGGCAGGGGCGACAACCTCGGAGACCCAGTACTTC.

This rearrangement joins TRBV28 to TRBJ2-7; 9 nucleotides line up with TRBD2. This CDR3 has 14 amino acids. Germline V gives CDR1 MDHEN, CDR2 SYDVKM. Losses at the gene ends were 5 bases for V and 3 bases for J; bases not matched to a gene: 5. This CDR3 reads CASSPLAGDYEQYF. Written as DNA, the CDR3 is TGTGCCAGCAGTCCATTAGCGGGAGACTACGAGCAGTACTTC.

The CDR3 DNA follows: TGTGCCAGCGCGGATGGGGCGGGAGCCTACGAGCAGTACTTC. This sequence encodes CASADGAGAYEQYF. The chain combines TRBV27 with TRBJ2-7; TRBD2 matches at 7 bases. The CDR3 has 14 residues. The junction had 9 bases not matched to a gene; V was cut back by 8 bases and J by 2 bases. CDR1 and CDR2 from the germline V gene are MNHEY and SMNVEV (reference sequence).

The V call is TRBV27, the J call TRBJ2-4; 9 bases map to TRBD2. The DNA matches TRBJ2-7 better at its end, which makes the J call doubtful. From germline, CDR1 is MNHEY and CDR2 SMNVEV (reference sequence). The CDR3 is 17 residues long. CDR3 residues: CASSLSRASGMGYEQYF. The CDR3 DNA is TGTGCCAGCAGTTTATCTAGAGCTAGCGGGATGGGATACGAGCAGTACTTC.